This is a list of T cell receptor beta chains from one sample in a study of shared clonotypes between healthy human individuals. Sequencing was performed with immunoSEQ multiplex PCR; in TCRdb, only in-frame clones are kept and a portion is missing. This table has 1 million to 1.2 million clones, roughly 77% appearing once. Sequencing was done on a sample of memory CD4+ T cells from PBMCs. These receptors originate from a man between 18 and 35 years old in good health. Some clones in this sample may be carry-over from other donors' samples. The CDR3 runs from the conserved cysteine through the conserved F or W. Each record gives: V gene, J gene, D gene, clone size, CDR3 DNA, CDR3 protein. D genes are given only for firm matches. Clone size is shown for a subset of rows, as once, few, many or a class of expanded clone.

V gene: TRBV5-1
J gene: TRBJ1-1
D gene: NA
clone size: few
CDR3 DNA: TGCGCCAGCAGCTTGGTACAGGGAGACACTGAAGCTTTCTTT
CDR3 protein: CASSLVQGDTEAFF

V gene: TRBV7-9
J gene: TRBJ2-5
D gene: NA
clone size: NA
CDR3 DNA: TGTGCCAGCAGCTTAGGGTCCGGACTAAAGGAGACCCAGTACTTC
CDR3 protein: CASSLGSGLKETQYF

V gene: TRBV11-3
J gene: TRBJ1-1
D gene: NA
clone size: NA
CDR3 DNA: TGTGCCAGCAGCTTACGTGGGGGCCGGGAAACTTTCTTT
CDR3 protein: CASSLRGGRETFF

V gene: TRBV2
J gene: TRBJ2-5
D gene: NA
clone size: NA
CDR3 DNA: TGTGCCAGCAGGGAGGTCGAGGAGACCCAGTACTTC
CDR3 protein: CASREVEETQYF

V gene: TRBV28
J gene: TRBJ1-5
D gene: NA
clone size: NA
CDR3 DNA: TGTGCCAGCAGTTTAACAGGCGATCAGCCCCAGCATTTT
CDR3 protein: CASSLTGDQPQHF

V gene: TRBV2
J gene: TRBJ1-5
D gene: NA
clone size: once
CDR3 DNA: TGTGCCAGCAACAGGTATAGCAATCAGCCCCAGCATTTT
CDR3 protein: CASNRYSNQPQHF

V gene: TRBV6-1
J gene: TRBJ1-1
D gene: TRBD1
clone size: once
CDR3 DNA: TGTGCCAGCAGTGAGGACAGGAAGAACACTGAAGCTTTCTTT
CDR3 protein: CASSEDRKNTEAFF

V gene: TRBV5-4
J gene: TRBJ1-2
D gene: TRBD1
clone size: NA
CDR3 DNA: TGTGCCAGCAGCTTGGAAGGGACAGAATATGGCTACACCTTC
CDR3 protein: CASSLEGTEYGYTF

V gene: TRBV19
J gene: TRBJ1-2
D gene: TRBD1
clone size: NA
CDR3 DNA: TGTGCCAGTTCACCGGGACAGGGGGCGTTGGGCTACACCTTC
CDR3 protein: CASSPGQGALGYTF

V gene: TRBV27
J gene: TRBJ1-1
D gene: TRBD1
clone size: once
CDR3 DNA: TGTGCCAGCAGTTTGATCCCGGGACAGAGGATGAACACTGAAGCTTTCTTT
CDR3 protein: CASSLIPGQRMNTEAFF

V gene: TRBV27
J gene: TRBJ2-7
D gene: NA
clone size: once
CDR3 DNA: TGTGCCAGCAGCGAACAGCCTTTTGGTTACGAGCAGTACTTC
CDR3 protein: CASSEQPFGYEQYF

V gene: TRBV6-5
J gene: TRBJ2-3
D gene: TRBD2
clone size: NA
CDR3 DNA: TGTGCCAGCGGGCTAGCGGGCACTAGCACAGATACGCAGTATTTT
CDR3 protein: CASGLAGTSTDTQYF

V gene: TRBV7-2
J gene: TRBJ2-7
D gene: TRBD1
clone size: NA
CDR3 DNA: TGTGCCAGCACCATGGGACAGGGGGTTGGCGAGCAGTACTTC
CDR3 protein: CASTMGQGVGEQYF

V gene: TRBV4-1
J gene: TRBJ1-4
D gene: NA
clone size: NA
CDR3 DNA: TGCGCCAGCAGCCAAGTCCCGGGGGAAAAACTGTTTTTT
CDR3 protein: CASSQVPGEKLFF

V gene: TRBV7-2
J gene: TRBJ2-7
D gene: NA
clone size: NA
CDR3 DNA: TGTGCCAGCAGCTCCCCCCCGGGCAGCTACGAGCAGTACTTC
CDR3 protein: CASSSPPGSYEQYF

V gene: TRBV29-1
J gene: TRBJ2-3
D gene: NA
clone size: NA
CDR3 DNA: TGCAGCGTTGGGGGGTCGGGCCCCACAGATACGCAGTATTTT
CDR3 protein: CSVGGSGPTDTQYF